The present T cell receptor (beta chain) was sequenced within a study of neurological immune-mediated disorders (dated by TCRdb to 2018 to 2020). For the study in its entirety: The study compared peripheral blood TCR-beta repertoires of HTLV-I-associated myelopathy (HAM/TSP) patients, multiple sclerosis patients and healthy controls using UMI-based sequencing. Longitudinal samples, technical triplicates and paired sorted CD4+ and CD8+ T-cell subsets, alongside PBMC samples, were included among the approximately 98 TCR-beta libraries. Each longitudinal HAM/TSP and healthy donor was sampled at 3 time-points spaced at 3-40 month intervals. The cohort included about 70 subjects: some 15 with HAM/TSP, around 34 with multiple sclerosis, and 20 or so healthy controls.

Spanning cysteine to phenylalanine, the CDR3 consists of 18 amino acids. Just the 54-base CDR3 DNA is kept, in frame starting at base 1. Reading the germline V gene (reference sequence) gives CDR1 LGHDT and CDR2 YNNKEL. V loses 0 bases at its end and J loses 5 bases; junction bases beyond the gene matches: 10. This clonotype was seen ten or more times. Its antigen target is currently unknown. One base away there is no much larger clone; base qualities are not given. cDNA synthesis used template-switch 5'RACE with a primer carrying a 10-nucleotide random unique molecular identifier tagging each TCR transcript. Every sequencing run covered 15-18 subjects and yielded more than 160 million TCR-beta sequences. The RNeasy kit was used for extraction of total RNA. The KAPA Real-time Library Amplification kit was used to amplify TCR-beta VDJ regions with primers for the TCR constant region and the 5'RACE anchor. A first PCR added sample indexes and Illumina adaptors, after which a second PCR increased the library yield. The roughly 650 bp TCR product was size-selected on a 2% E-gel SizeSelection system after Ampure bead purification. Before pooling, library quality was checked on a Bioanalyzer, concentration was measured with Qubit, and libraries were quantified with the Kapa Library Quantification kit. An Illumina HiSeq 2500 sequenced the libraries paired-end 2 x 150 bp. To increase sequence diversity, about 25-31% phiX was spiked into each library pool. Regarding the original processing steps: Quality-filtered reads were processed with the UMI-based MiGEC pipeline, and over 90% of raw TCR sequences were removed by the MiGEC pipeline during error correction. VDJ genes were aligned to IMGT germline references, and clonotypes were defined by unique CDR3 amino acid sequence plus V-J genes. Clonal expansion, Shannon diversity and CDR3 relatedness were evaluated with VDJtools (CalcPairwiseDistances, ClusterSamples), while phylogenetic trees were built in CLCbio workbench. Expanded clones were defined as having at least 8 unique UMIs, based on coefficient-of-variation modelling across technical triplicates. TCRdb reanalyzed the raw reads on its own, using fastp at Q25 for trimming and MiXCR for clone calling, and kept in-frame beta chains. A single entry per CDR3 protein holds the most common genes and DNA from its merged rows. TCRdb, not the authors, supplied the V and J calls. Here the sample has approximately 58,000 distinct CDR3 sequences; 7% to 10% occur a single time. In total, the top ten clones hold under 2.5% of the sample.

Interpreted using the paper, the time point label stands for: longitudinal time-point 3. The healthy controls were volunteers from a blood bank in Maryland, USA. For the unsorted PBMC libraries, 2 million PBMCs were stored in RNAlater at -80 degrees C until RNA extraction and were used to generate the libraries. Peripheral blood was subjected to Ficoll-Hypaque density gradient centrifugation to isolate PBMCs, which were then cryopreserved in liquid nitrogen. Study-level results and caveats: Across subjects, expanded clones never shared an identical CDR3 amino acid sequence, which suggests that the TCR-beta repertoires in every group were private. TCR clonal expansion was highest in HAM/TSP patients and lowest in MS patients, with MS patients falling below even healthy controls.

Sequences were obtained from PBMCs. This receptor was obtained from a woman aged 40 to 50 in good health. This chain is built from TRBV3-1 and TRBJ2-2; 9 central bases correspond to TRBD2. The CDR3 protein is CASSQEWTSAAGTGELFF. In nucleotide form, the sequence is TGTGCCAGCAGCCAAGAGTGGACTAGCGCCGCGGGGACCGGGGAGCTGTTTTTT.